A single sample is the source of the 18 T cell receptor beta chains below, sequenced in a study of cytomegalovirus exposure and HLA in healthy donors. The PCR had 60 Vbeta and 13 Jbeta primers. Using immunoSEQ multiplex PCR, the repertoire was profiled, and TCRdb retains in-frame clones only, with some absent. The sample carries approximately 150,000 clones, around 75% recorded once. Sample: PBMCs. The receptors shown here come from a young woman in good health and CMV-seronegative.

The J gene is TRBJ1-2, the V gene TRBV6-1; 7 bases line up with TRBD1. V was clipped by 6 bases and J by 5 bases; unmatched bases: 9. Germline-derived CDR1 and CDR2 are MNHNS and SASEGT. This CDR3 spans 14 amino acids. CDR3 region: CASRTRGLGYGYTF. CDR3 DNA: TGTGCCAGCAGGACAAGGGGGCTTGGGTATGGCTACACCTTC.

The rearrangement joins TRBV6-1 to TRBJ2-7, with 7 bases that match TRBD1. J lost 7 bases, V lost 5 bases, and 8 bases had no gene match. Germline CDR1 is MNHNS and CDR2 is SASEGT. The CDR3 consists of 13 residues. The CDR3 loop is CASSQNRQGEQYF. In DNA form, the CDR3 reads TGTGCCAGCAGTCAAAATAGACAGGGAGAGCAGTACTTC.

The chain has TRBV18 and TRBJ2-7; 8 bases are shared with TRBD2. With 0 bases clipped from V and 3 bases from J, the junction kept 13 bases outside the gene matches. The CDR3 is 18 amino acids. Germline CDR1 reads KGHSH; CDR2 reads LQKENI. The CDR3 sequence is CASSPPYGGGGHHYEQYF. In DNA form, the CDR3 reads TGTGCCAGCTCACCACCATACGGCGGCGGGGGGCACCACTACGAGCAGTACTTC.

The CDR3 coding sequence is TGTGCCAGCAGCTTAGGAGGGAGCCTAATTGAAGCTTTCTTT. Translated: CASSLGGSLIEAFF. This chain links TRBV7-9 with TRBJ1-1; D uncertain. This CDR3 region has 14 residues. Germline CDR1 and CDR2: SEHNR and FQNEAQ (reference sequence). V dropped 1 base and J dropped 7 bases, with 13 bases sitting between them.

This clone has a handful of counts. The gene calls are TRBV4-3 and TRBJ1-1; unclear D gene. This CDR3 is 17 amino acids long. Trimming took 0 bases from V and 0 from J, leaving 14 bases between them. Germline V CDR1 and CDR2: LGHNA, YSLEER. CDR3 bases: TGCGCCAGCAGCCAAGATCCACGGGGAAGACTGAACACTGAAGCTTTCTTT. Its protein product is CASSQDPRGRLNTEAFF.

The gene calls are TRBV5-8 and TRBJ1-2; D gene uncertain. The CDR3 contains 15 residues. Between the trimmed V and J ends, which lost 0 bases and 6 bases, there was a span of 15 bases. Germline CDR1 SGHTS, CDR2 YDEGEE. The CDR3 coding sequence is TGTGCCAGCAGCTTGGAAACCCCCCCTAGAGATGGCTACACCTTC. It codes for CASSLETPPRDGYTF.

The V and J genes are TRBV11-2 and TRBJ2-5, with TRBD1 matching over 8 bases. The CDR3 is 15 residues long. Per germline, CDR1 SGHAT and CDR2 FQNNGV. The trim removed 3 bases at V and 4 bases at J, leaving 7 bases unmatched. The CDR3 DNA follows: TGTGCCAGCAGCTTGGCCGGGACAGGAGCAGAGACCCAGTACTTC. This codes for CASSLAGTGAETQYF.

The chain joins TRBV5-1 to TRBJ1-2; D is unresolved. There are 15 residues in the CDR3. V shed 0 bases and J shed 0 bases, with 9 bases lying between them. Germline loops: CDR1 SGHRS, CDR2 YFSETQ. This chain's CDR3 is CASSLEGASNYGYTF. CDR3 nucleotide sequence: TGCGCCAGCAGCTTGGAGGGAGCTTCTAACTATGGCTACACCTTC.

The rearrangement uses TRBV7-2 and TRBJ2-5; 7 nucleotides line up with TRBD1. The CDR3 is 15 amino acids. The germline V gene has CDR1 SGHTA and CDR2 FQGNSA. J lost 4 bases, V lost 1 base, and 6 bases had no gene match. CDR3 protein: CASSLGQGVGETQYF. As DNA, the CDR3 is TGTGCCAGCAGCTTAGGACAGGGAGTAGGAGAGACCCAGTACTTC. The variable domain in full, completed from reference TRBV7-2 and TRBJ2-5, reads GAGVSQSPSNKVTEKGKDVELRCDPISGHTALYWYRQSLGQGLEFLIYFQGNSAPDKSGLPSDRFSAERTGGSVSTLTIQRTQQEDSAVYLCASSLGQGVGETQYFGPGTRLLVL.

In its sample, this clone was seen once. V and J are TRBV28 and TRBJ1-5, with D unresolved. The CDR3 length is 13 residues. CDR1 is MDHEN, CDR2 SYDVKM, per germline. V dropped 5 bases and J dropped 0 bases, with 5 bases sitting between them. CDR3 sequence reads: CASSRYSNQPQHF. The CDR3 nucleotides are TGTGCCAGCAGTCGTTATAGCAATCAGCCCCAGCATTTT. Together with reference TRBV28 and TRBJ1-5, the CDR3 gives the full variable domain: DVKVTQSSRYLVKRTGEKVFLECVQDMDHENMFWYRQDPGLGLRLIYFSYDVKMKEKGDIPEGYSVSREKKERFSLILESASTNQTSMYLCASSRYSNQPQHFGDGTRLSIL.

This chain connects TRBV28 to TRBJ2-1, with D maybe TRBD2 (5 bases). Trimming took off 6 bases at V and 10 bases at J, with 13 bases between the two ends. This CDR3 region has 12 residues. Germline CDR1 is MDHEN and CDR2 is SYDVKM. The CDR3 sequence: CASRGTSVEQFF. The DNA of the CDR3 is TGTGCCAGCAGGGGCACTAGTGTCGAGCAGTTCTTC.

The chain links TRBV4-1 to TRBJ1-5; D is perhaps TRBD1 (5 bases). The length of the CDR3 is 15 residues. Trimming stripped 2 bases from V and 0 bases from J, with 8 bases between. Per the germline V gene, CDR1 is MGHRA and CDR2 is YSYEKL. DNA of the CDR3: TGCGCCAGCAGCCAACAGGACACTAGCAATCAGCCCCAGCATTTT. This sequence encodes CASSQQDTSNQPQHF.

This sequence joins TRBV9 and TRBJ2-3; maybe TRBD2 (5 bases). The V and J ends lost 5 bases and 0 bases respectively, with 13 bases between them. The CDR3 consists of 15 residues. Germline CDR1 SGDLS, CDR2 YYNGEE. The CDR3 nucleotides are TGTGCCAGCAGTTCCGACTATTATAGCACAGATACGCAGTATTTT. It translates to CASSSDYYSTDTQYF.

The chain joins TRBV19 to TRBJ2-2; 13 nucleotides agree with TRBD2. This CDR3 comprises 15 residues. After removal of 10 bases from V and 5 bases from J, the junction contained 7 bases not matched to a gene. Germline assignment: CDR1 LNHDA and CDR2 SQIVND (reference sequence). The CDR3 DNA reads TGTGCCATCTCGACTAGCGGGGGGCGGACCGGGGAGCTGTTTTTT. Translated: CAISTSGGRTGELFF.

J is TRBJ2-3 and V is TRBV6-5; TRBD2 matches at 7 bases. V shed 5 bases and J 4 bases; nucleotides not matched to a gene: 9. CDR3 length: 15 amino acids. CDR1 and CDR2 (germline): MNHEY, SVGAGI. The CDR3 sequence is CASSRLAGNPDTQYF. The CDR3 DNA reads TGTGCCAGCAGTCGCTTAGCGGGTAACCCAGATACGCAGTATTTT.

The rearrangement joins TRBV19 to TRBJ1-1, with 11 bases lining up with TRBD1. CDR3 length: 16 amino acids. V lost 5 bases, J lost 1 base, and 6 bases stayed unmatched. Germline V CDR1 and CDR2: LNHDA, SQIVND (reference sequence). The CDR3 sequence is CASSGGQGVPNTEAFF. CDR3 DNA sequence: TGTGCCAGTAGTGGGGGACAGGGGGTGCCGAACACTGAAGCTTTCTTT.

CDR3: CASRPGGQGDGYTF. CDR3 in DNA: TGTGCCAGCAGGCCCGGAGGACAGGGAGATGGCTACACCTTC. The chain joins TRBV6-6 to TRBJ1-2, with 8 nucleotides matching TRBD1. Germline loops: CDR1 MNHNY, CDR2 SVGAGI (reference sequence). V was clipped by 6 bases and J by 6 bases; unmatched bases: 9. This CDR3 is built from 14 residues.

This chain joins TRBV19 and TRBJ2-1, with D possibly TRBD2 on 6 matching bases. CDR3 size: 15 residues. Germline assignment: CDR1 LNHDA and CDR2 SQIVND (reference sequence). Between the trimmed V and J ends, which lost 5 bases and 7 bases, there was a span of 18 bases. CDR3 protein: CASSSSRRERNEQFF. The DNA for the CDR3 is TGTGCCAGTAGTTCTTCGAGGCGGGAACGAAATGAGCAGTTCTTC.